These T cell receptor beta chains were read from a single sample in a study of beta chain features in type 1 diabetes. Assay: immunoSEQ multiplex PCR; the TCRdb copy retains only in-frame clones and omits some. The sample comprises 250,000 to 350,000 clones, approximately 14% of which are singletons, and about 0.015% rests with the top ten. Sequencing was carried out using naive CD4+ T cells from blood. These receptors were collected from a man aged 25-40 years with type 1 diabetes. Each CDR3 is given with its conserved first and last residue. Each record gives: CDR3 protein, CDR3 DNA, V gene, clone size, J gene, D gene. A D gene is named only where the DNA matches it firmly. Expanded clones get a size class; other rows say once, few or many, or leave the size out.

CDR3aa: CASRATPLLGGYTF; CDR3nt: TGCGCCAGCAGAGCCACTCCCCTTTTGGGCGGCTACACCTTC; v_gene: TRBV23-1; abundance: NA; j_gene: TRBJ1-2; d_gene: NA
CDR3aa: CASSPSRANTEAFF; CDR3nt: TGTGCCAGCAGCCCTAGTCGAGCGAACACTGAAGCTTTCTTT; v_gene: TRBV11-3; abundance: NA; j_gene: TRBJ1-1; d_gene: NA
CDR3aa: CASSRWDRGNTDTQYF; CDR3nt: TGTGCCAGTAGTCGATGGGACAGGGGGAACACAGATACGCAGTATTTT; v_gene: TRBV19; abundance: NA; j_gene: TRBJ2-3; d_gene: TRBD1
CDR3aa: CASSFTSGRTGELFF; CDR3nt: TGTGCCAGCAGCTTTACTAGCGGGAGAACCGGGGAGCTGTTTTTT; v_gene: TRBV7-2; abundance: NA; j_gene: TRBJ2-2; d_gene: TRBD2
CDR3aa: CASSYSSPDFAYEQYF; CDR3nt: TGTGCCAGCAGTTACTCGTCCCCGGACTTTGCCTACGAGCAGTACTTC; v_gene: TRBV6-5; abundance: NA; j_gene: TRBJ2-7; d_gene: NA
CDR3aa: CASSESVRVFSEAFF; CDR3nt: TGTGCCAGCAGTGAAAGCGTCAGGGTCTTTTCTGAAGCTTTCTTT; v_gene: TRBV2; abundance: NA; j_gene: TRBJ1-1; d_gene: NA
CDR3aa: CASSLEGGTGELFF; CDR3nt: TGTGCCAGCAGCTTAGAGGGGGGGACCGGGGAGCTGTTTTTT; v_gene: TRBV7-2; abundance: NA; j_gene: TRBJ2-2; d_gene: NA
CDR3aa: CASSEQGAYEQYF; CDR3nt: TGTGCCAGCAGTGAACAGGGGGCCTACGAGCAGTACTTC; v_gene: TRBV2; abundance: NA; j_gene: TRBJ2-7; d_gene: TRBD1
CDR3aa: CASSPPQGESPYEQYF; CDR3nt: TGTGCCAGCAGCCCCCCACAGGGAGAGTCCCCCTACGAGCAGTACTTC; v_gene: TRBV13; abundance: NA; j_gene: TRBJ2-7; d_gene: NA
CDR3aa: CASSLDHSRTDTQYF; CDR3nt: TGTGCCAGCAGCTTAGATCACAGCCGCACAGATACGCAGTATTTT; v_gene: TRBV7-2; abundance: few; j_gene: TRBJ2-3; d_gene: NA
CDR3aa: CASSYSGQGNEQYF; CDR3nt: TGTGCCAGCAGTTACTCAGGACAGGGGAACGAGCAGTACTTC; v_gene: TRBV6-5; abundance: few; j_gene: TRBJ2-7; d_gene: TRBD1
CDR3aa: CSAGSYTEAFF; CDR3nt: TGCAGTGCAGGGAGTTACACTGAAGCTTTCTTT; v_gene: TRBV20-1; abundance: NA; j_gene: TRBJ1-1; d_gene: NA
CDR3aa: CAWSVLGTRETQYF; CDR3nt: TGTGCCTGGAGTGTACTTGGTACGCGGGAGACCCAGTACTTC; v_gene: TRBV30; abundance: few; j_gene: TRBJ2-5; d_gene: NA
CDR3aa: CASSLSSRGGSYNEQFF; CDR3nt: TGTGCCAGCAGTTTATCGTCACGGGGGGGCTCCTACAATGAGCAGTTCTTC; v_gene: TRBV27; abundance: few; j_gene: TRBJ2-1; d_gene: TRBD2
CDR3aa: CASSIRNQPQHF; CDR3nt: TGTGCCAGTAGTATCCGGAATCAGCCCCAGCATTTT; v_gene: TRBV19; abundance: NA; j_gene: TRBJ1-5; d_gene: NA
CDR3aa: CASSVFSGSDEQFF; CDR3nt: TGTGCCAGCAGCGTTTTTAGCGGGAGCGATGAGCAGTTCTTC; v_gene: TRBV9; abundance: NA; j_gene: TRBJ2-1; d_gene: TRBD2
CDR3aa: CASSSSPRGAGETQYF; CDR3nt: TGTGCCAGCAGTTCCTCTCCTCGGGGGGCCGGGGAGACCCAGTACTTC; v_gene: TRBV6-5; abundance: NA; j_gene: TRBJ2-5; d_gene: NA
CDR3aa: CASSEGTSGRMYEQYF; CDR3nt: TGTGCCAGCAGCGAGGGGACTAGCGGGAGGATGTACGAGCAGTACTTC; v_gene: TRBV9; abundance: few; j_gene: TRBJ2-7; d_gene: TRBD2
CDR3aa: CASSSSMTSYEQYF; CDR3nt: TGTGCCAGCAGTTCTTCAATGACTAGCTACGAGCAGTACTTC; v_gene: TRBV6-5; abundance: few; j_gene: TRBJ2-7; d_gene: NA
CDR3aa: CASSNGEPANYGYTF; CDR3nt: TGTGCCAGTAGTAACGGAGAGCCAGCTAACTATGGCTACACCTTC; v_gene: TRBV19; abundance: few; j_gene: TRBJ1-2; d_gene: NA
CDR3aa: CASKRDTSYEQYF; CDR3nt: TGTGCCAGCAAAAGGGACACTTCCTACGAGCAGTACTTC; v_gene: TRBV25-1; abundance: NA; j_gene: TRBJ2-7; d_gene: NA
CDR3aa: CASSQEGTGGYGYTF; CDR3nt: TGCGCCAGCAGCCAAGAGGGGACAGGGGGCTATGGCTACACCTTC; v_gene: TRBV4-1; abundance: few; j_gene: TRBJ1-2; d_gene: TRBD1
CDR3aa: CANPSGPEFSEQFF; CDR3nt: TGTGCCAACCCGAGCGGACCCGAGTTCAGTGAGCAGTTCTTC; v_gene: TRBV6-4; abundance: NA; j_gene: TRBJ2-1; d_gene: NA
CDR3aa: CASSLLAGGLNEQFF; CDR3nt: TGTGCCAGCAGCTTACTAGCGGGAGGCCTCAATGAGCAGTTCTTC; v_gene: TRBV6-5; abundance: NA; j_gene: TRBJ2-1; d_gene: TRBD2
CDR3aa: CSVAGNFYNEQFF; CDR3nt: TGCAGCGTAGCAGGGAATTTCTACAATGAGCAGTTCTTC; v_gene: TRBV29-1; abundance: NA; j_gene: TRBJ2-1; d_gene: NA
CDR3aa: CAWRGTYADTQYF; CDR3nt: TGTGCCTGGAGGGGGACATACGCGGATACGCAGTATTTT; v_gene: TRBV30; abundance: few; j_gene: TRBJ2-3; d_gene: NA
CDR3aa: CSVERLAENNEQFF; CDR3nt: TGCAGCGTTGAGCGGCTAGCGGAAAACAATGAGCAGTTCTTC; v_gene: TRBV29-1; abundance: NA; j_gene: TRBJ2-1; d_gene: TRBD2
CDR3aa: CASSYLSAGELFF; CDR3nt: TGCGCCAGCAGCTATCTCTCGGCCGGGGAGCTGTTTTTT; v_gene: TRBV5-1; abundance: few; j_gene: TRBJ2-2; d_gene: NA
CDR3aa: CASSFSGTGELFF; CDR3nt: TGTGCCAGCAGCTTCTCGGGCACCGGGGAGCTGTTTTTT; v_gene: TRBV7-3; abundance: few; j_gene: TRBJ2-2; d_gene: NA
CDR3aa: CACTQGAGGELFF; CDR3nt: TGTGCCTGCACACAGGGGGCGGGCGGGGAGCTGTTTTTT; v_gene: TRBV30; abundance: NA; j_gene: TRBJ2-2; d_gene: TRBD1
CDR3aa: CSVGGQGARYF; CDR3nt: TGCAGCGTGGGGGGACAGGGGGCGCGCTACTTC; v_gene: TRBV29-1; abundance: few; j_gene: TRBJ2-7; d_gene: TRBD1
CDR3aa: CASSYPGTYNEQFF; CDR3nt: TGTGCCAGCAGTTACCCCGGGACCTACAATGAGCAGTTCTTC; v_gene: TRBV7-9; abundance: few; j_gene: TRBJ2-1; d_gene: NA
CDR3aa: CASSFYSNEKLFF; CDR3nt: TGTGCCAGCAGCTTTTACAGTAATGAAAAACTGTTTTTT; v_gene: TRBV7-9; abundance: NA; j_gene: TRBJ1-4; d_gene: NA
CDR3aa: CASSQTRRETQYF; CDR3nt: TGTGCCAGCAGCCAGACTCGTCGGGAGACCCAGTACTTC; v_gene: TRBV14; abundance: NA; j_gene: TRBJ2-5; d_gene: NA
CDR3aa: CASSKGGENQPQHF; CDR3nt: TGTGCCAGCAGTAAAGGTGGGGAGAATCAGCCCCAGCATTTT; v_gene: TRBV4-2; abundance: NA; j_gene: TRBJ1-5; d_gene: NA